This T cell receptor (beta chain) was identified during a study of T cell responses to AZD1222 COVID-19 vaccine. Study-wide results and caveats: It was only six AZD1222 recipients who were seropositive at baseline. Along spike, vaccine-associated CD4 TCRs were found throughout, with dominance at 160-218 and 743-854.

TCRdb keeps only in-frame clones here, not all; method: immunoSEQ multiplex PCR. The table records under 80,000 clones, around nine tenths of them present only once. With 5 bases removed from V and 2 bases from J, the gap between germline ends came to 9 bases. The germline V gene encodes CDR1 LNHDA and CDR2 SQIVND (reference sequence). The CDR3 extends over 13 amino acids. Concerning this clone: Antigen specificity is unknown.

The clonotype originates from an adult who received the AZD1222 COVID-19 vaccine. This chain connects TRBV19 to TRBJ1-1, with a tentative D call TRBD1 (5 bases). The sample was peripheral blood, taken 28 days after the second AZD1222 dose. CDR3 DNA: TGTGCCAGTAGTGTCGACAGAAACACTGAAGCTTTCTTT. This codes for CASSVDRNTEAFF.